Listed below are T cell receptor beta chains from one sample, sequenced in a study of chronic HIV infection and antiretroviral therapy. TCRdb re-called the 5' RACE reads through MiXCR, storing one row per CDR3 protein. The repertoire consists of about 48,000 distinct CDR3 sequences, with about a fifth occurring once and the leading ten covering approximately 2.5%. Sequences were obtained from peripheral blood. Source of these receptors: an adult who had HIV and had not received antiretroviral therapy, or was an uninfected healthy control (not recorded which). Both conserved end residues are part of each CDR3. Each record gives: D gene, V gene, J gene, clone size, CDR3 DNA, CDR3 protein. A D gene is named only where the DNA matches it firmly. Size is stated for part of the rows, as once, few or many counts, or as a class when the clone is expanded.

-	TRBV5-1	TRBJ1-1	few	-	CASSLTFGTEAFF
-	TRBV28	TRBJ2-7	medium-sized	TGTGCCAGCGGTGAGGTCCAGGGGGGCGCCTACGAGCAGTACTTC	CASGEVQGGAYEQYF
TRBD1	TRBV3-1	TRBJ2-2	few	TGTGCCAGCAGCCAAGTTGCCCCAGGGGGCGCGAACACCGGGGAGCTGTTTTTT	CASSQVAPGGANTGELFF
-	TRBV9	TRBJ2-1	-	TGTGCCAGCAGCGGGGGCAGGAGGGTCTACAATGAGCAGTTCTTC	CASSGGRRVYNEQFF
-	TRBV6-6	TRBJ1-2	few	TGTGCCAGCAGTTATAGGCCCTTTACAGGAGGTGGCTATGGCTACACCTTC	CASSYRPFTGGGYGYTF
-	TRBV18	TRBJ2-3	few	TGTGCCAGCTCACCACCCGGGTCTAGGGGAGATACGCAGTATTTT	CASSPPGSRGDTQYF
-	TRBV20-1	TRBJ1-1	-	TGCAGTGCTAGAGATCAGAGGGGGGGCACTGAAGCTTTCTTT	CSARDQRGGTEAFF
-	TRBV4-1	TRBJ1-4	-	TGCGCCAGCAGCCGGTTTGCAACTAATGAAAAACTGTTTTTT	CASSRFATNEKLFF
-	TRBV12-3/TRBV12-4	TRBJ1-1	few	TGTGCCAGCAGTTTGTTGGGAGGTACGGCGGCTTTCTTT	CASSLLGGTAAFF
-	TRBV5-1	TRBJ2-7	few	TGCGCCAGCAGCTTGGTGGCAGACTACGAGCAGTACTTC	CASSLVADYEQYF
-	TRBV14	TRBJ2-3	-	TGTGCCAGCAGCTTAACCCCCGGGGCGCCGGGCACAGATACGCAGTATTTT	CASSLTPGAPGTDTQYF
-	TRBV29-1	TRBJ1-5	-	TGCAGCGTCGCTTTCGGGCTGAACAATCAGCCCCAGCATTTT	CSVAFGLNNQPQHF
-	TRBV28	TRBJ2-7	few	TGTGCCAGCAGGCCAGGGGGGGACTCGGCCCCTCAGCAGTACTTC	CASRPGGDSAPQQYF
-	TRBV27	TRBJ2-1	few	TGTGCCAGCAGTTTAGGGGTTGGCGGTTATTACAATGAGCAGTTCTTC	CASSLGVGGYYNEQFF
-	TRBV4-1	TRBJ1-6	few	TGCGCCAGCAGCCAAGAAAGGGGGAATTCACCCCTCCACTTT	CASSQERGNSPLHF
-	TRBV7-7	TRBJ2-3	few	TGTGCTAGCAGCTTAGGCGTATCGACAGATACGCAGTATTTT	CASSLGVSTDTQYF
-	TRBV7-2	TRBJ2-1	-	TGTGCCAGCAGCTTATTGTATGAGCAGTTCTTC	CASSLLYEQFF